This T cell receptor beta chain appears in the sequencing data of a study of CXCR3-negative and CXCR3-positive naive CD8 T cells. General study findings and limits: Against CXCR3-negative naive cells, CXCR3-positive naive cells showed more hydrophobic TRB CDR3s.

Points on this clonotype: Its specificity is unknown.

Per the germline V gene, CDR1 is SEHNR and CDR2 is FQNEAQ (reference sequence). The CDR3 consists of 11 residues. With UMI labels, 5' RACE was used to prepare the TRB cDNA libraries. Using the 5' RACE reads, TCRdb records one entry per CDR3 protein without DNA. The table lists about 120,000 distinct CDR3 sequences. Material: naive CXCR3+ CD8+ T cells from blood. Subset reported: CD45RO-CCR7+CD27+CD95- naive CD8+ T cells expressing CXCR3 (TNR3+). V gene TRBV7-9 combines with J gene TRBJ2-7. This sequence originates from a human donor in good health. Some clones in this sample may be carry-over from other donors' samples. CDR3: CASSPSNEQYF.